The 18 T cell receptor beta chains presented below share a single source sample, sequenced in a study of human T cells and chemical hapten exposure listed by TCRdb under 2021. In the paper's terms, the time point label means: patch test 3, about 24 weeks after DPC sensitization. The treatment or condition label here, explained by the study, means: therapeutic diphenylcyclopropenone sensitization with weekly scalp DPC. Library creation used RACE. Instrument used: NextSeq 500. In-frame beta chains were kept once TCRdb had trimmed the public reads at Q25 with fastp and called clones with MiXCR. Records with the same CDR3 protein are collapsed into one entry carrying the most frequent genes and DNA. The sample table lists 70,000 to 90,000 distinct CDR3 sequences, about 10% of them with a count of one. The top ten clonotypes cover about 4% of the sample. This material consisted of whole blood, taken in connection with sensitization to the hapten diphenylcyclopropenone (DPC). These receptors all stem from a woman in her fifties or sixties with alopecia areata. Some clones in this sample may be carry-over from other donors' samples.

This clonotype was detected a few times. The rearrangement links TRBV11-2 to TRBJ2-2; the D call may be TRBD1 or TRBD2 (6 bases each). V was cut by 5 bases and J by 5 bases, with 21 bases left in between. Germline values: CDR1 SGHAT, CDR2 FQNNGV. The CDR3 extends over 17 amino acids. CDR3 loop: CASSLGSLAGQTGELFF. Here the CDR3 DNA reads TGTGCCAGCAGCCTAGGGTCGTTGGCGGGACAAACCGGGGAGCTGTTTTTT.

A note on this clonotype: A read error is possible here, since a much larger clone lies one base away. V is TRBV7-9 and J is TRBJ2-1, with 10 bases identical to TRBD2. This CDR3 is 15 amino acids long. With V trimmed by 8 bases and J by 5 bases, 9 bases remained unmatched. The germline gives CDR1 SEHNR, CDR2 FQNEAQ (reference sequence). This CDR3 reads CASGTSARVNNEQFF. CDR3 bases: TGTGCCAGCGGGACTAGCGCGAGAGTTAACAATGAGCAGTTCTTC.

This clonotype has at least ten counts. V usage is TRBV7-2 and J usage is TRBJ2-2; the D gene is possibly TRBD2 (7 bases). Germline V gene sequence: CDR1 SGHTA, CDR2 FQGNSA. This CDR3 is 16 amino acids long. V lost 8 bases and J lost 4, with 20 bases in between. The CDR3 DNA sequence: TGTGCCAGCCATTCGGGCGGGGGCTTCGGCACCGGGGAGCTGTTTTTT. Translation: CASHSGGGFGTGELFF.

This clonotype was recorded a few times. This chain uses TRBV29-1 with TRBJ1-2, with 8 bases that match TRBD1. With V trimmed by 6 bases and J by 3 bases, 9 bases remained unmatched. CDR3 length: 14 amino acids. Germline V lookup: CDR1 SQVTM, CDR2 ANQGSEA. DNA for the CDR3: TGCAGCGTCGAGGACAGGGCAAAAGACTATGGCTACACCTTC. This codes for CSVEDRAKDYGYTF. The full variable domain, with the rest looked up from reference TRBV29-1 and TRBJ1-2, is SAVISQKPSRDICQRGTSLTIQCQVDSQVTMMFWYRQQPGQSLTLIATANQGSEATYESGFVIDKFPISRPNLTFSTLTVSNMSPEDSSIYLCSVEDRAKDYGYTFGSGTRLTVV.

This clonotype has just a few counts. The genes are TRBV4-2 and TRBJ2-3, with 7 nucleotides matching TRBD2. V lost 0 bases and J lost 2; bases outside the gene matches: 5. The germline V gene encodes CDR1 LGHNA and CDR2 YNFKEQ. The CDR3 has 16 amino acids. Here the CDR3 reads CASSQEQAGLTDTQYF. In DNA, the CDR3 is TGTGCCAGCAGCCAAGAGCAAGCGGGGCTCACAGATACGCAGTATTTT.

The chain combines TRBV7-3 with TRBJ1-6; D might be TRBD1 (5 bases). CDR3 size: 15 residues. The germline gives CDR1 SGHTA, CDR2 FQGTGA. Trimming took 4 bases from V and 5 from J, leaving 12 bases between them. CDR3 sequence (DNA): TGTGCCAGCAGCTCCGGGAGGGGAAATAATTCACCCCTCCACTTT. It codes for CASSSGRGNNSPLHF. The full variable domain, in which reference TRBV7-3 and TRBJ1-6 provide the parts outside the CDR3, is GAGVSQTPSNKVTEKGKYVELRCDPISGHTALYWYRQSLGQGPEFLIYFQGTGAADDSGLPNDRFFAVRPEGSVSTLKIQRTERGDSAVYLCASSSGRGNNSPLHFGNGTRLTVT.

The V call is TRBV12-3 or TRBV12-4, the J call TRBJ1-5, with D possibly being TRBD1 (6 bases). The V and J ends lost 5 bases and 7 bases respectively, with 15 bases between them. This CDR3 spans 14 amino acids. The CDR3 reads CASSPNRARQPQHF. CDR3 DNA sequence: TGTGCCAGCAGTCCGAACAGGGCAAGGCAGCCCCAGCATTTT.

On this clonotype itself: A much larger clone lies one base from this, so it may be a read error. In DNA form, the CDR3 reads TGTGCCACCAGCCAGGCAGGGATTAGCAATCAGCCCCAGCATTTT. Translation gives CATSQAGISNQPQHF. The chain combines TRBV15 with TRBJ1-5; tentative D call: TRBD1 (5 bases). The ends were cut back, 5 bases at V and 0 bases at J, with 11 bases in the middle. CDR1 is LNHNV and CDR2 is YYDKDF in the germline V gene (reference sequence). This CDR3 contains 15 residues.

This chain links TRBV29-1 with TRBJ1-5; 9 nucleotides line up with TRBD1. This CDR3 is 13 amino acids long. The V gene's germline CDR1 is SQVTM and CDR2 ANQGSEA. The junction had 4 bases not matched to a gene; V was cut back by 4 bases and J by 6 bases. CDR3: CSVGDRDSQPQHF. The DNA of the CDR3 is TGCAGCGTTGGGGACAGGGATAGTCAGCCCCAGCATTTT.

Remarks on this clonotype: One junction end does not reproduce the germline sequence, and a read error may be involved. The rearrangement uses TRBV2 and TRBJ2-5; 7 nucleotides match TRBD2. This CDR3 region has 14 residues. The germline CDR1 and CDR2 sequences are SNHLY and FYNNEI. The CDR3 DNA follows: TGTGCCAGGAGTGGCGGGGGTCCCCAAGAGACCCAGTACTTC. It encodes CARSGGGPQETQYF.

The J gene is TRBJ1-3, the V gene TRBV30; D gene uncertain. This CDR3 spans 19 amino acids. V lost 2 bases and J lost 0, with 23 bases in between. Per germline, CDR1 GTSNPN and CDR2 SVGIG (reference sequence). The CDR3 region has the DNA TGTGCCTGGAGTACCGGCTCCGGGGTTTTCTCCCGCTCTGGAAACACCATATATTTT. Amino acids: CAWSTGSGVFSRSGNTIYF.

This clonotype was seen a few times. The chain links TRBV7-3 to TRBJ2-2, with D maybe TRBD1 (5 bases). The V gene lost 2 bases and the J gene lost 6 bases, with 10 bases spanning the gap. This CDR3 spans 14 amino acids. Germline loops: CDR1 SGHTA, CDR2 FQGTGA. Written as DNA, the CDR3 is TGTGCCAGCAGCTTATATCAGGGATCCGGGGAGCTGTTTTTT. Protein sequence: CASSLYQGSGELFF.

This clonotype was found many times. The chain couples TRBV2 to TRBJ1-4; D is perhaps TRBD1 (6 bases). Deletions cut 5 bases from V and 7 bases from J, with 14 bases between. Per the germline V gene, CDR1 is SNHLY and CDR2 is FYNNEI. This CDR3 has 14 residues. CDR3 nucleotide sequence: TGTGCCAGCAGTCCCCTAGGGGGTGGTGAAAAACTGTTTTTT. Protein: CASSPLGGGEKLFF.

This clonotype was counted at least ten times. The CDR3 protein is CASSLVLAVYEQYF. In nucleotides, the CDR3 is TGTGCCAGCAGCTTAGTCCTAGCGGTCTACGAGCAGTACTTC. The chain combines TRBV11-2 with TRBJ2-7; 7 bases are a match to TRBD2. The CDR3 is 14 amino acids. The V gene end was trimmed by 1 base and the J gene end by 3 bases; junction bases not matched to a gene: 3. CDR1 is SGHAT, CDR2 FQNNGV, per germline.

This chain joins TRBV29-1 and TRBJ2-2; 9 bases line up with TRBD1. CDR3 length: 13 residues. V was clipped by 7 bases and J by 5 bases; unmatched bases: 5. The germline V gene encodes CDR1 SQVTM and CDR2 ANQGSEA. CDR3 bases: TGCAGCGCAAACAGGGGGCGGACCGGGGAGCTGTTTTTT. This sequence encodes CSANRGRTGELFF.

This clonotype has a handful of counts. The rearrangement joins TRBV28 to TRBJ2-5, with 15 bases that match TRBD2. Germline CDR1 is MDHEN and CDR2 is SYDVKM. The junction had 4 bases not matched to a gene; V was cut back by 4 bases and J by 4 bases. The CDR3 runs to 16 residues. As DNA, the CDR3 is TGTGCCAGCAGTTGGACTAGCGGGAGGGTCGGAGAGACCCAGTACTTC. Amino acids: CASSWTSGRVGETQYF.

This clonotype occurred many times. This chain joins TRBV11-2 and TRBJ2-1; D may correspond to TRBD1 or TRBD2 (5 bases each). Between the trimmed V and J ends, which lost 1 base and 0 bases, there was a span of 10 bases. Germline V gene data show CDR1 as SGHAT and CDR2 as FQNNGV. The CDR3 spans 16 residues. CDR3: CASSLVAGSSYNEQFF. The CDR3 bases are TGTGCCAGCAGCTTAGTGGCAGGGAGCTCCTACAATGAGCAGTTCTTC.

The sample holds many counts of this clonotype. The genes are TRBV4-1 and TRBJ2-2; 9 positions agree with TRBD2. The CDR3 extends over 16 amino acids. J lost 8 bases, V lost 1 base, and 8 bases had no gene match. Germline V CDR1 and CDR2: MGHRA, YSYEKL. The CDR3 reads CASSQGMSGRSGELFF. The CDR3 DNA reads as TGCGCCAGCAGCCAAGGGATGAGCGGGAGGTCTGGGGAGCTGTTTTTT.